This T cell receptor beta chain was sequenced during a study of cytomegalovirus exposure and HLA in healthy donors. PCR employed 60 Vbeta and 13 Jbeta primers. The repertoire was sequenced with immunoSEQ multiplex PCR; TCRdb's copy has only in-frame clones and lacks some. The data hold 120,000 or so clones, with roughly two thirds observed a single time. The CDR3 sequence is 12 residues long. The ends were cut back, 7 bases at V and 8 bases at J, with 11 bases in the middle. The germline gives CDR1 SGHAT, CDR2 FQNNGV. This chain uses TRBV11-2 with TRBJ2-2; no clear D. Sequencing was performed on PBMCs. The TCR comes from a man between 25 and 39 years old in good health and CMV-seropositive. The CDR3 DNA reads as TGTGCCAGCACCGAGATCTGGGGGGAGCTGTTTTTT. It translates to CASTEIWGELFF. Filled out from reference TRBV11-2 and TRBJ2-2, the complete variable domain reads EAGVAQSPRYKIIEKRQSVAFWCNPISGHATLYWYQQILGQGPKLLIQFQNNGVVDDSQLPKDRFSAERLKGVDSTLKIQPAKLEDSAVYLCASTEIWGELFFGEGSRLTVL.